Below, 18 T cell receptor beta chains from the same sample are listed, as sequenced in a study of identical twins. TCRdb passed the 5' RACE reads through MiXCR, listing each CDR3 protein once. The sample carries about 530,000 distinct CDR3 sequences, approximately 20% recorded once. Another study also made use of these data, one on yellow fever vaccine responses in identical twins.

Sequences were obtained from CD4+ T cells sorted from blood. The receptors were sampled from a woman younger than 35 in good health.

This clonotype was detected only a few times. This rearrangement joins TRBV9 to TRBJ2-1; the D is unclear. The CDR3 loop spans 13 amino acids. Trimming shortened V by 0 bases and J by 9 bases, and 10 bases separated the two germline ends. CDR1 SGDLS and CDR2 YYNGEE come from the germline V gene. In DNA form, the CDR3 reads TGTGCCAGCAGCGTAGAGCTGTGGGGTGAGCAGTTCTTC. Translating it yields CASSVELWGEQFF.

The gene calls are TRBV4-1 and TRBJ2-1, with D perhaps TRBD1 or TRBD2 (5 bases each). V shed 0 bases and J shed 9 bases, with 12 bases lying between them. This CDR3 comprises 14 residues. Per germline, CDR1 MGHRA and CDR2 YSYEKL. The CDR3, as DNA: TGCGCCAGCAGCCAAGATTACCGGGGCACTGAGCAGTTCTTC. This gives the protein CASSQDYRGTEQFF.

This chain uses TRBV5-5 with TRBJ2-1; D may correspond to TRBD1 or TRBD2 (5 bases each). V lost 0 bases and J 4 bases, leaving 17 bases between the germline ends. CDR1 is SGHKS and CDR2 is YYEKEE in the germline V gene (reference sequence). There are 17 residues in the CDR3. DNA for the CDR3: TGTGCCAGCAGCTTGGGCCCCGGGGCGGGCGGGTACAATGAGCAGTTCTTC. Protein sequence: CASSLGPGAGGYNEQFF.

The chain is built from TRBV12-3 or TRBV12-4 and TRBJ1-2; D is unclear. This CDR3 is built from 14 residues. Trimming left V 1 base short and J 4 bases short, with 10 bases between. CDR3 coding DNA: TGTGCCAGCAGTTTAGGGCTCAGTGGCTATGGCTACACCTTC. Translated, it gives CASSLGLSGYGYTF.

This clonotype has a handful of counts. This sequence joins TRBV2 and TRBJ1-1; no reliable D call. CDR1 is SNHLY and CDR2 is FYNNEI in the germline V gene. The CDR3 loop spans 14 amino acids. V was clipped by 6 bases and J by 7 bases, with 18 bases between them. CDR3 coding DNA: TGTGCCAGCAGCGAAAACCTCTCAGGAGGTGAAGCTTTCTTT. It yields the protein CASSENLSGGEAFF. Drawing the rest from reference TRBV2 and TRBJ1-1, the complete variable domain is EPEVTQTPSHQVTQMGQEVILRCVPISNHLYFYWYRQILGQKVEFLVSFYNNEISEKSEIFDDQFSVERPDGSNFTLKIRSTKLEDSAMYFCASSENLSGGEAFFGQGTRLTVV.

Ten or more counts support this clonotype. Written as DNA, the CDR3 is TGCGCCAGCAGCTTAAGCGGGGAAGAGACCCAGTACTTC. Protein product: CASSLSGEETQYF. The genes are TRBV5-1 and TRBJ2-5; 7 nucleotides line up with TRBD2. V lost 2 bases and J lost 3; bases outside the gene matches: 1. Germline CDR1 is SGHRS and CDR2 is YFSETQ. The CDR3 has 13 residues.

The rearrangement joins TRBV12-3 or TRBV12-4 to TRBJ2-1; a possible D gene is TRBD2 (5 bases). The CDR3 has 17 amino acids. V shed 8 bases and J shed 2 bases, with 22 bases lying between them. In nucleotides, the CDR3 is TGTGCCAGCGGGTCCCTCGGGGAGCCCTCCCCCTACAATGAGCAGTTCTTC. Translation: CASGSLGEPSPYNEQFF.

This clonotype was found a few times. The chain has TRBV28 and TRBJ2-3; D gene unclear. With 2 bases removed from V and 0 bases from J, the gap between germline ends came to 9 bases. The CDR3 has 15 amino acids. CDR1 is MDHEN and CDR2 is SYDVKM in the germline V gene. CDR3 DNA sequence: TGTGCCAGCAGTTTAAGAGCTTCTAGCACAGATACGCAGTATTTT. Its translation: CASSLRASSTDTQYF. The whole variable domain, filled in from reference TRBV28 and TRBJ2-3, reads DVKVTQSSRYLVKRTGEKVFLECVQDMDHENMFWYRQDPGLGLRLIYFSYDVKMKEKGDIPEGYSVSREKKERFSLILESASTNQTSMYLCASSLRASSTDTQYFGPGTRLTVL.

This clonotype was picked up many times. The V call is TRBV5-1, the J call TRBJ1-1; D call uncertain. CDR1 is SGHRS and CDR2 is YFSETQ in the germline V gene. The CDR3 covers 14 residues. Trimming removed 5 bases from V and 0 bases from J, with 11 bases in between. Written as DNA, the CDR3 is TGCGCCAGCAGACCCGGGCTGATGAACACTGAAGCTTTCTTT. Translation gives CASRPGLMNTEAFF.

The CDR3 DNA reads as TGTGCCATCAGCGTTTACAATGAGCAGTTCTTC. Translated, it gives CAISVYNEQFF. J is TRBJ2-1 and V is TRBV10-3; D uncertain. The CDR3 totals 11 residues. CDR1 and CDR2 from the germline V gene are ENHRY and SYGVKD. V was clipped by 6 bases and J by 4 bases, with 4 bases between them.

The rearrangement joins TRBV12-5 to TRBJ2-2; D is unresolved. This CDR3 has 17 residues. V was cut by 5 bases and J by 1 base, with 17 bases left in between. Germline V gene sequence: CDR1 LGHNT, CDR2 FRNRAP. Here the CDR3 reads CASGGSESGLNTGELFF. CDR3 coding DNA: TGTGCTAGTGGTGGCTCCGAATCAGGCCTGAACACCGGGGAGCTGTTTTTT.

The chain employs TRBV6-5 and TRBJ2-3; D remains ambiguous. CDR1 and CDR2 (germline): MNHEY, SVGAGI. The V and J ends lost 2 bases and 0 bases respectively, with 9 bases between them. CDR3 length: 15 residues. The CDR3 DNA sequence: TGTGCCAGCAGTTACCTTCCCCGGAGCACAGATACGCAGTATTTT. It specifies CASSYLPRSTDTQYF.

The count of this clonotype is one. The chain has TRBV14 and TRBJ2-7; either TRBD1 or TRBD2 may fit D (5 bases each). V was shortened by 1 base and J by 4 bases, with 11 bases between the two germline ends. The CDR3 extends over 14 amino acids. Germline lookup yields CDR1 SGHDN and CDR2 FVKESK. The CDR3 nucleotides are TGTGCCAGCAGCCAAGGAGGGGTAACGTACGAGCAGTACTTC. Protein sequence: CASSQGGVTYEQYF.

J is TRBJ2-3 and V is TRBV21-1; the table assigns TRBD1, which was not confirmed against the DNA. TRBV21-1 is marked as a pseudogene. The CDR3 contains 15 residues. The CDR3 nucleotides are TGTGCCAGCAGCAAAGTGCGGGGGCGCGGAGATACGCAGTATTTT. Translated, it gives CASSKVRGRGDTQYF.

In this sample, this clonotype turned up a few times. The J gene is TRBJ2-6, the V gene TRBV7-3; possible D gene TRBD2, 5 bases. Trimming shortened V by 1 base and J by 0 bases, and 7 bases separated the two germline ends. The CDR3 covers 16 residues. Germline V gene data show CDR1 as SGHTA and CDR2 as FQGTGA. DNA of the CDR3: TGTGCCAGCAGCTTAAGCCGGGACTCTGGGGCCAACGTCCTGACTTTC. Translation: CASSLSRDSGANVLTF.

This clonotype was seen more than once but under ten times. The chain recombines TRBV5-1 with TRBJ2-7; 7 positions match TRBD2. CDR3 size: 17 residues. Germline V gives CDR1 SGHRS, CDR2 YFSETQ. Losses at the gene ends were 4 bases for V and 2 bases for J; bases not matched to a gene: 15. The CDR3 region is CASSPAGSPTLTYEQYV. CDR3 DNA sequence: TGCGCCAGCAGCCCAGCGGGGTCCCCAACCCTAACCTACGAGCAGTACGTC.

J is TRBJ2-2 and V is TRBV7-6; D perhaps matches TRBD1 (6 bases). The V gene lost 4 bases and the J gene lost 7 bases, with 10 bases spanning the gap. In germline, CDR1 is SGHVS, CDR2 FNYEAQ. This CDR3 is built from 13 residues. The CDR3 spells CASSYRAGGELFF. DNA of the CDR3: TGTGCCAGCAGCTACAGGGCCGGCGGGGAGCTGTTTTTT.

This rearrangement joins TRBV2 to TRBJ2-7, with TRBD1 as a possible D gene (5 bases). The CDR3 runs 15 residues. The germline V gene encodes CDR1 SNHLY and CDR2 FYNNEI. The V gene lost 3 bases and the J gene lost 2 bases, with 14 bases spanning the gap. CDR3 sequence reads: CASSEIRGKPYEQYF. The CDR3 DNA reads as TGTGCCAGCAGTGAGATTAGGGGCAAACCCTACGAGCAGTACTTC.